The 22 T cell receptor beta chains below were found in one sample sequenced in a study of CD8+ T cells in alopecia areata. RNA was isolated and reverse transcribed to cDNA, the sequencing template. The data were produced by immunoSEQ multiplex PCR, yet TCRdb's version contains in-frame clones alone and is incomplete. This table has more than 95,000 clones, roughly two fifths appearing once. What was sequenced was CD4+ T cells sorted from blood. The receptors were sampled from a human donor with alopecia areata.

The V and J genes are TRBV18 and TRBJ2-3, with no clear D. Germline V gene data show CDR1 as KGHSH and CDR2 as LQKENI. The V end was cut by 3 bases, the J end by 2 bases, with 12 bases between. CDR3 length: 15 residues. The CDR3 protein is CASSPNLGYTDTQYF. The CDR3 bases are TGTGCCAGCTCACCTAATCTAGGATACACAGATACGCAGTATTTT.

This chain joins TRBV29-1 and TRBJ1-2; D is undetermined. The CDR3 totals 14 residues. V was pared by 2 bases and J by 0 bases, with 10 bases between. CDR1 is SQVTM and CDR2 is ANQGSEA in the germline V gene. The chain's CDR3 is CSVEPDGPNYGYTF. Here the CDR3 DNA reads TGCAGCGTTGAACCGGACGGTCCTAACTATGGCTACACCTTC.

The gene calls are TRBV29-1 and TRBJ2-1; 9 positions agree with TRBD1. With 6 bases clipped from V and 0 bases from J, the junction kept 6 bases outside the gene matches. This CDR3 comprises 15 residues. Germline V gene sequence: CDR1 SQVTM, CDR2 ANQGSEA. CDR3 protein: CSVQQGASSYNEQFF. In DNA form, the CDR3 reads TGCAGCGTACAACAGGGGGCGAGCTCCTACAATGAGCAGTTCTTC.

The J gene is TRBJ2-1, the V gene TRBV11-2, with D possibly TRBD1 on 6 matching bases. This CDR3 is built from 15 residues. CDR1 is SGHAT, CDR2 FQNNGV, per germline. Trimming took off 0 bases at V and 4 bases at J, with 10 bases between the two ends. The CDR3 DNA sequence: TGTGCCAGCAGCTTAGACACAGGGTCTTACAATGAGCAGTTCTTC. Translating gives CASSLDTGSYNEQFF.

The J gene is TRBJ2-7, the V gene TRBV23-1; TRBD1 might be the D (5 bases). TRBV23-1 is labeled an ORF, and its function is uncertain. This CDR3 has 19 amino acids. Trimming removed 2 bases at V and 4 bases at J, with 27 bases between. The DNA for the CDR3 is TGCGCCAGCAGTCAAGAGGAGATGGACAATCGCTACGACGCATACGAGCAGTACTTC. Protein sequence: CASSQEEMDNRYDAYEQYF.

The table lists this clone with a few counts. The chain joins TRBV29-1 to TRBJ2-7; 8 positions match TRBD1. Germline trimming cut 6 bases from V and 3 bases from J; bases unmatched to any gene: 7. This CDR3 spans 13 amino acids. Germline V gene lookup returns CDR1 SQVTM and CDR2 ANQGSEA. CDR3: CSVSRGTGYEQYF. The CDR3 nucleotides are TGCAGCGTATCACGGGGGACAGGCTACGAGCAGTACTTC.

The CDR3 reads CASSFTVEQFF. CDR3 sequence (DNA): TGCGCCAGCAGCTTTACAGTTGAGCAGTTCTTC. The chain is built from TRBV5-1 and TRBJ2-1; unclear D gene. Germline V CDR1 and CDR2: SGHRS, YFSETQ. Trimming pared 2 bases from V and 9 bases from J, leaving 6 bases between. This CDR3 region has 11 residues. The full variable domain, with the rest looked up from reference TRBV5-1 and TRBJ2-1, is KAGVTQTPRYLIKTRGQQVTLSCSPISGHRSVSWYQQTPGQGLQFLFEYFSETQRNKGNFPGRFSGRQFSNSRSEMNVSTLELGDSALYLCASSFTVEQFFGPGTRLTVL.

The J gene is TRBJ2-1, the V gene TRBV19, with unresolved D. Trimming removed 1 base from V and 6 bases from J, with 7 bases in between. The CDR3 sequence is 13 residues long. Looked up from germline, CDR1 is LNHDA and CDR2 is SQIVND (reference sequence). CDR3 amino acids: CASSIGYSNEQFF. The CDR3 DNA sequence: TGTGCCAGTAGTATAGGTTACAGCAATGAGCAGTTCTTC.

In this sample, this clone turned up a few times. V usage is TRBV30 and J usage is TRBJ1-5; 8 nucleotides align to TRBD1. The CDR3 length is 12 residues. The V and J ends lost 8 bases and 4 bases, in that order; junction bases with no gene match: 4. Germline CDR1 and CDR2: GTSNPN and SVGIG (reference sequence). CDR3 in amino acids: CAGGQENQPQHF. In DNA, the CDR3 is TGTGCCGGGGGACAGGAAAATCAGCCCCAGCATTTT.

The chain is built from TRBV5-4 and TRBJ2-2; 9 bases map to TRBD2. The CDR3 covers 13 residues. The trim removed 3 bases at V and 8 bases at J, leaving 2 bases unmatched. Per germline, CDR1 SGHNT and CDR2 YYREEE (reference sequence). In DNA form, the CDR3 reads TGTGCCAGCAGCTCTAGCGGGAAGGGGGAGCTGTTTTTT. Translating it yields CASSSSGKGELFF.

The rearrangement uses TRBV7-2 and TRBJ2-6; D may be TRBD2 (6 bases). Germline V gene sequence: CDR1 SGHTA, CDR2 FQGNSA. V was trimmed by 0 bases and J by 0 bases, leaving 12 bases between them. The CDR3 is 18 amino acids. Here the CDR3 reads CASSLAGGGTSGANVLTF. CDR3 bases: TGTGCCAGCAGCTTAGCGGGTGGAGGGACCTCTGGGGCCAACGTCCTGACTTTC. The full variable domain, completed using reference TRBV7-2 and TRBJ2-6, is GAGVSQSPSNKVTEKGKDVELRCDPISGHTALYWYRQSLGQGLEFLIYFQGNSAPDKSGLPSDRFSAERTGGSVSTLTIQRTQQEDSAVYLCASSLAGGGTSGANVLTFGAGSRLTVL.

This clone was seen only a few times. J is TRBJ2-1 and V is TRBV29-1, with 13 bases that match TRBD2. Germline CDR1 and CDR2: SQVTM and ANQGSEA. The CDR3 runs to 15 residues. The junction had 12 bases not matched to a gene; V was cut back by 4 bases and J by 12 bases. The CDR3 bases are TGCAGCGTTGGATCTAGGACTAGCGGGGGACAAAGGCAGTTCTTC. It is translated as CSVGSRTSGGQRQFF.

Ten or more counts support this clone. CDR3 coding DNA: TGCAGCGTTGAGAAGGTAAATCAGCCCCAGCATTTT. It codes for CSVEKVNQPQHF. This chain links TRBV29-1 with TRBJ1-5; D is ambiguous. The germline V and J ends were trimmed by 3 bases and 4 bases, with 7 bases remaining between them. The germline gives CDR1 SQVTM, CDR2 ANQGSEA. The CDR3 totals 12 residues.

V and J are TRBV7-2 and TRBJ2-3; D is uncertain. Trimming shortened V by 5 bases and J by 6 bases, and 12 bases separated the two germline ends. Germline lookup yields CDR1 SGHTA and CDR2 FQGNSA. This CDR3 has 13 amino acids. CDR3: CASSRTQWDTQYF. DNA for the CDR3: TGTGCCAGCAGCCGCACCCAGTGGGATACGCAGTATTTT.

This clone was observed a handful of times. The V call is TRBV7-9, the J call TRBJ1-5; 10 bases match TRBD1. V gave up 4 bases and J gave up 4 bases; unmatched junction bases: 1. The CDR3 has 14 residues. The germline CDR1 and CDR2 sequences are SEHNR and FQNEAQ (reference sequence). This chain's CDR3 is CASSSGQGNQPQHF. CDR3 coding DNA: TGTGCCAGCAGCTCGGGACAGGGGAATCAGCCCCAGCATTTT.

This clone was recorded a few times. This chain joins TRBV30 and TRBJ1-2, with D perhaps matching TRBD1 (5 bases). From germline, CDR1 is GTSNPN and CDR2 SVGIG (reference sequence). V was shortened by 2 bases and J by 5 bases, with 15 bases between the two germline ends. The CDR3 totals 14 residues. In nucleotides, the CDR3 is TGTGCCTGGAGTTCGTACAGGAGTTCGTATGGCTACACCTTC. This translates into CAWSSYRSSYGYTF.

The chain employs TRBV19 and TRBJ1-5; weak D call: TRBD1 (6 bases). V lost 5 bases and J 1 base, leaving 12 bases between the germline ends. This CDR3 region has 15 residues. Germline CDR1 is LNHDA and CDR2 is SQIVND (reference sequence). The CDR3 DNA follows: TGTGCCAGTAGTGAGACAGGTCAAAGCAATCAGCCCCAGCATTTT. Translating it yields CASSETGQSNQPQHF.

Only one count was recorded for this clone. CDR3 protein: CASSQFRQEYYSNQPQHF. In nucleotides, the CDR3 is TGCGCCAGCAGTCAATTTCGACAGGAGTACTATAGCAATCAGCCCCAGCATTTT. The rearrangement links TRBV23-1 to TRBJ1-5, with D possibly matching TRBD1 (6 bases). TRBV23-1 is an open reading frame, and its role is uncertain. This CDR3 contains 18 residues. Trimming removed 1 base at V and 0 bases at J, with 16 bases between.

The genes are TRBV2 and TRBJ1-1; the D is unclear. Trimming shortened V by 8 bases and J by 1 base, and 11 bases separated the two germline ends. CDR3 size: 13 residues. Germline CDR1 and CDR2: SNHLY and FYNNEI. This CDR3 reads CASRETGNTEAFF. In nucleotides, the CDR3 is TGTGCCAGCCGAGAGACGGGGAACACTGAAGCTTTCTTT.

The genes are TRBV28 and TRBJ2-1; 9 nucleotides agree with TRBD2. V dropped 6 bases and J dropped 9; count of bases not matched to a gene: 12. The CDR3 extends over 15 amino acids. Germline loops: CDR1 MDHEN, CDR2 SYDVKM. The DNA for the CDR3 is TGTGCCAGCAGCCGGGGGGCGGGAGGGCCACGTGAGCAGTTCTTC. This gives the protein CASSRGAGGPREQFF.

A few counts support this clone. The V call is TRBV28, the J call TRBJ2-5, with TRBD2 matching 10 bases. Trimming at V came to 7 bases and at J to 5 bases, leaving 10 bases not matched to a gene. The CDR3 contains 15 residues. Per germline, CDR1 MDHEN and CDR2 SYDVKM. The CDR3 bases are TGTGCCAGCAACCAGCGGGAGGGCCTCAGGGAGACCCAGTACTTC. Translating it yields CASNQREGLRETQYF.

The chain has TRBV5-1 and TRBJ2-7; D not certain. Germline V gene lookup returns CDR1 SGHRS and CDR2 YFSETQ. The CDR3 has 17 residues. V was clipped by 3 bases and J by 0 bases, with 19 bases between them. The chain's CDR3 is CASSSPGQLSSSYEQYF. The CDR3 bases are TGCGCCAGCAGCTCCCCTGGGCAGCTCTCGAGCTCCTACGAGCAGTACTTC.